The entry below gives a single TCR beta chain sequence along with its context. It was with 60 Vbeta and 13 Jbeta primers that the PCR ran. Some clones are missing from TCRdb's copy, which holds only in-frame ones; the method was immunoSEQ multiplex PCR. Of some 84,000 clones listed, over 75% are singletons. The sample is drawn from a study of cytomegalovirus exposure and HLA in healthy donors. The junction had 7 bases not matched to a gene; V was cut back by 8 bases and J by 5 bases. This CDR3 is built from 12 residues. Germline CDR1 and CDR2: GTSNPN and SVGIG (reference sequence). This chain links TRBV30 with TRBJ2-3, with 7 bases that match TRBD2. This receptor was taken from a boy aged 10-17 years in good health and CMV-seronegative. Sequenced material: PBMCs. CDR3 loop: CAQREGLDTQYF. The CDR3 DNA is TGTGCCCAAAGGGAGGGGCTAGATACGCAGTATTTT. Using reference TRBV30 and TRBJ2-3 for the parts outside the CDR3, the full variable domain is SQTIHQWPATLVQPVGSPLSLECTVEGTSNPNLYWYRQAAGRGLQLLFYSVGIGQISSEVPQNLSASRPQDRQFILSSKKLLLSDSGFYLCAQREGLDTQYFGPGTRLTVL.